The 27 T cell receptor beta chains below all came from one sample that was sequenced in a study of cytomegalovirus exposure and HLA in healthy donors. Primers included in the PCR were 60 Vbeta and 13 Jbeta primers. This table comes from immunoSEQ multiplex PCR, and its TCRdb copy is limited to in-frame clones, with some not included. The sample contains 150,000 to 200,000 clones, 65% to 90% of which appear only once. The sample taken for sequencing was PBMCs. These receptors were taken from a man in his forties or fifties in good health and CMV-seropositive.

The V and J genes are TRBV27 and TRBJ2-1; possible D gene TRBD2, 5 bases. The CDR3 covers 13 residues. Germline V gives CDR1 MNHEY, CDR2 SMNVEV (reference sequence). V lost 2 bases and J lost 7, with 9 bases in between. CDR3 in amino acids: CASSLPTTNEQFF. Here the CDR3 DNA reads TGTGCCAGCAGTTTACCGACTACAAATGAGCAGTTCTTC.

This clone occurred once. The chain links TRBV19 to TRBJ1-5; no reliable D call. V lost 7 bases, J lost 2 bases, and 6 bases lay in between. Germline CDR1 is LNHDA and CDR2 is SQIVND (reference sequence). The CDR3 extends over 12 amino acids. CDR3 amino acids: CASKIGNQPQHF. In nucleotides, the CDR3 is TGTGCCAGTAAAATAGGCAATCAGCCCCAGCATTTT.

The CDR3 loop reads CASSDPGYNSPLHF. The CDR3 DNA sequence: TGTGCCAGCAGTGACCCGGGGTATAATTCACCCCTCCACTTT. The rearrangement links TRBV6-5 to TRBJ1-6; no firm D call. From germline, CDR1 is MNHEY and CDR2 SVGAGI. Trimming pared 5 bases from V and 4 bases from J, leaving 9 bases between. The length of the CDR3 is 14 residues.

The V call is TRBV6-5, the J call TRBJ1-1; D gene uncertain. Germline lookup yields CDR1 MNHEY and CDR2 SVGAGI. CDR3 length: 14 amino acids. Trimming cost V 2 bases and J 5 bases, with 12 bases left between them. The CDR3 here is CASSYEEGETEAFF. CDR3 DNA: TGTGCCAGCAGTTACGAGGAGGGAGAAACTGAAGCTTTCTTT.

V gene TRBV5-1 combines with J gene TRBJ2-7, with 7 nucleotides matching TRBD1. The V and J ends lost 4 bases and 2 bases, in that order; junction bases with no gene match: 6. CDR3 length equals 14 residues. CDR1 and CDR2 (germline): SGHRS, YFSETQ. The CDR3 coding sequence is TGCGCCAGCAGCAAGGGGGCCAACGCCTACGAGCAGTACTTC. Translated: CASSKGANAYEQYF.

This chain connects TRBV18 to TRBJ1-2, with 7 nucleotides matching TRBD1. Per germline, CDR1 KGHSH and CDR2 LQKENI. J gave up 0 bases and V 6 bases, and 4 bases lay outside the gene matches. The CDR3 spans 14 residues. The CDR3 loop is CASSKDRTNYGYTF. The CDR3 bases are TGTGCCAGCTCGAAGGACAGGACTAACTATGGCTACACCTTC.

J is TRBJ2-1 and V is TRBV7-9; D is unclear. The CDR3 covers 13 residues. V lost 10 bases to trimming and J lost 11 bases, with 21 bases between them. In germline, CDR1 is SEHNR, CDR2 FQNEAQ (reference sequence). CDR3 sequence (DNA): TGTGCCATCGTCCTCGCGGAAGGTTGGAAGCAGTTCTTC. The encoded protein is CAIVLAEGWKQFF.

This chain's CDR3 is CASGGGGSGELFF. The DNA for the CDR3 is TGTGCCAGCGGGGGGGGAGGGAGCGGGGAGCTGTTTTTT. This rearrangement joins TRBV4-2 to TRBJ2-2; TRBD2 agrees at 7 bases. J lost 7 bases, V lost 8 bases, and 7 bases had no gene match. The CDR3 has 13 residues. Germline-derived CDR1 and CDR2 are LGHNA and YNFKEQ.

This clone was observed a single time. The rearrangement links TRBV7-9 to TRBJ2-7; 11 nucleotides line up with TRBD2. V was clipped by 4 bases and J by 3 bases; unmatched bases: 5. From germline, CDR1 is SEHNR and CDR2 FQNEAQ (reference sequence). The CDR3 has 15 residues. This CDR3 reads CASSSPSGGNYEQYF. Here the CDR3 DNA reads TGTGCCAGCAGCTCCCCTAGCGGGGGGAACTACGAGCAGTACTTC.

The CDR3 nucleotides read TGTGCCAGCAGCACGGAGACAGAGGGTAGCGGATCCGGGGAGCTGTTTTTT. This gives the protein CASSTETEGSGSGELFF. This sequence joins TRBV5-6 and TRBJ2-2; D possibly corresponds to TRBD2 (6 bases). With 4 bases removed from V and 6 bases from J, the gap between germline ends came to 22 bases. The V gene's germline CDR1 is SGHDT and CDR2 YYEEEE. The CDR3 length is 17 residues.

This clone has more than one count but fewer than ten. The chain joins TRBV4-2 to TRBJ2-5, with 14 nucleotides matching TRBD2. V lost 5 bases, J lost 2 bases, and 4 bases stayed unmatched. In germline, CDR1 is LGHNA, CDR2 YNFKEQ. The CDR3 totals 16 residues. The CDR3 nucleotides read TGTGCCAGCAGCGGGACTAGCGGGGGTACACAAGAGACCCAGTACTTC. Translation: CASSGTSGGTQETQYF.

The chain links TRBV13 to TRBJ1-2, with a weak D call TRBD1 (5 bases). Germline V gene lookup returns CDR1 PRHDT and CDR2 FYEKMQ (reference sequence). The CDR3 covers 13 residues. The DNA for the CDR3 is TGTGCGAGGAGTCCGTTCCCGGGGGATGGCTACACCTTC. This translates into CARSPFPGDGYTF.

There are many counts of this clone. The chain links TRBV27 to TRBJ1-3; possible D gene TRBD1, 5 bases. The CDR3 is 12 amino acids. V lost 9 bases, J lost 2 bases, and 8 bases lay in between. The germline gives CDR1 MNHEY, CDR2 SMNVEV (reference sequence). The CDR3 nucleotides are TGTGCCAGAAGGGGTACTGGAAACACCATATATTTT. Translation gives CARRGTGNTIYF.

J is TRBJ2-5 and V is TRBV5-1; the D gene is possibly TRBD1 (5 bases). Trimming shortened V by 4 bases and J by 9 bases, and 13 bases separated the two germline ends. This CDR3 has 12 residues. Germline V gives CDR1 SGHRS, CDR2 YFSETQ. DNA for the CDR3: TGCGCCAGCAGCCTAGGGGCCGGGTCCCAGTACTTC. Translated, it gives CASSLGAGSQYF.

This chain links TRBV5-1 with TRBJ2-7; 10 bases match TRBD1. Germline loops: CDR1 SGHRS, CDR2 YFSETQ. J gave up 6 bases and V 3 bases, and 9 bases lay outside the gene matches. The CDR3 totals 15 residues. The CDR3 loop reads CASSSHGTGEREQYF. For the CDR3, the DNA is TGCGCCAGCAGCTCGCACGGGACAGGGGAACGCGAGCAGTACTTC.

The rearrangement links TRBV11-2 to TRBJ2-7; 8 bases are shared with TRBD1. This CDR3 spans 16 amino acids. With V trimmed by 4 bases and J by 2 bases, 10 bases remained unmatched. Germline V gene data show CDR1 as SGHAT and CDR2 as FQNNGV. CDR3 sequence: CASSSGTGRFTYEQYV. The CDR3, as DNA: TGTGCCAGCAGCTCGGGGACAGGACGATTTACCTACGAGCAGTACGTC.

The rearrangement links TRBV9 to TRBJ2-1; D might be TRBD2 (6 bases). This CDR3 is built from 16 residues. Trimming removed 0 bases from V and 0 bases from J, with 10 bases in between. From germline, CDR1 is SGDLS and CDR2 YYNGEE. The DNA of the CDR3 is TGTGCCAGCAGCGTAGTTATTAGCGGCTCCTACAATGAGCAGTTCTTC. Translated: CASSVVISGSYNEQFF.

The V and J genes are TRBV28 and TRBJ1-4; the match to TRBD1 covers 7 bases. The length of the CDR3 is 15 residues. Germline V gives CDR1 MDHEN, CDR2 SYDVKM. The V gene end was trimmed by 6 bases and the J gene end by 0 bases; junction bases not matched to a gene: 4. CDR3 nucleotide sequence: TGTGCCAGCAGGGCAGGGGGTTCAACTAATGAAAAACTGTTTTTT. The encoded protein is CASRAGGSTNEKLFF. Based on the CDR3 plus reference TRBV28 and TRBJ1-4, the full variable domain is DVKVTQSSRYLVKRTGEKVFLECVQDMDHENMFWYRQDPGLGLRLIYFSYDVKMKEKGDIPEGYSVSREKKERFSLILESASTNQTSMYLCASRAGGSTNEKLFFGSGTQLSVL.

V usage is TRBV6-5 and J usage is TRBJ1-1; possibly TRBD1 for D (6 bases). Trimming stripped 6 bases from V and 7 bases from J, with 18 bases between. The CDR3 length is 14 residues. Germline CDR1 MNHEY, CDR2 SVGAGI. The CDR3 sequence is CASRDRGGRVEAFF. CDR3 bases: TGTGCCAGCAGGGACCGCGGGGGGCGTGTTGAAGCTTTCTTT.

The gene calls are TRBV27 and TRBJ2-7; TRBD2 matches at 10 bases. The CDR3 contains 16 residues. In germline, CDR1 is MNHEY, CDR2 SMNVEV (reference sequence). Losses at the gene ends were 6 bases for V and 2 bases for J; bases not matched to a gene: 10. The chain's CDR3 is CASRGLLAGVTYEQYV. The DNA of the CDR3 is TGTGCCAGCAGGGGATTGCTAGCGGGAGTCACCTACGAGCAGTACGTC.

This sequence joins TRBV12-5 and TRBJ1-1; no clear D gene. V dropped 7 bases and J dropped 6 bases, with 15 bases sitting between them. CDR3 length equals 13 residues. Looked up from germline, CDR1 is LGHNT and CDR2 is FRNRAP. CDR3 sequence reads: CASVSDSSPEAFF. The CDR3 coding sequence is TGTGCTAGTGTCAGTGACTCGTCCCCTGAAGCTTTCTTT.

The chain employs TRBV10-3 and TRBJ1-1; tentatively, D is TRBD1 (6 bases). V was trimmed by 4 bases and J by 1 base, leaving 10 bases between them. Per germline, CDR1 ENHRY and CDR2 SYGVKD. The CDR3 length is 14 residues. The chain's CDR3 is CAISGDIWNTEAFF. CDR3 DNA sequence: TGTGCCATCAGTGGGGACATTTGGAACACTGAAGCTTTCTTT.

The chain's CDR3 is CAWSVGQNQPQHF. CDR3 in DNA: TGTGCCTGGAGTGTTGGACAAAATCAGCCCCAGCATTTT. This chain uses TRBV30 with TRBJ1-5; perhaps TRBD1 as D (5 bases). The CDR3 length is 13 residues. The V and J ends lost 0 bases and 4 bases respectively, with 7 bases between them. Germline V gives CDR1 GTSNPN, CDR2 SVGIG (reference sequence).

Notes on this clone: At one boundary the junction diverges from the germline segment, which might be a read error. V usage is TRBV6-4 and J usage is TRBJ1-4; D is unresolved. The CDR3 has 14 residues. Germline loops: CDR1 MRHNA, CDR2 SNTAGT. The CDR3 DNA follows: TGTGCCAGCAGTTACTCCGCAACTAATGAAAAACTGTTTTTT. It yields the protein CASSYSATNEKLFF.

CDR3 protein: CASRPRQGWEQFF. The CDR3 DNA follows: TGTGCCAGCAGGCCTAGACAGGGCTGGGAGCAGTTCTTC. V and J are TRBV7-8 and TRBJ2-1, with 7 bases identical to TRBD1. Looked up from germline, CDR1 is SGHVS and CDR2 is FQNEAQ. V lost 6 bases, J lost 10 bases, and 9 bases stayed unmatched. CDR3 length: 13 residues. The full variable domain, rest sourced from reference TRBV7-8 and TRBJ2-1, is GAGVSQSPRYKVAKRGQDVALRCDPISGHVSLFWYQQALGQGPEFLTYFQNEAQLDKSGLPSDRFFAERPEGSVSTLKIQRTQQEDSAVYLCASRPRQGWEQFFGPGTRLTVL.

The chain employs TRBV28 and TRBJ2-1; TRBD2 agrees at 9 bases. The CDR3 is 15 amino acids. Germline V gene lookup returns CDR1 MDHEN and CDR2 SYDVKM. V was clipped by 7 bases and J by 1 base; unmatched bases: 5. CDR3 loop: CASTYLAGSYNEQFF. CDR3 bases: TGTGCCAGCACCTACCTAGCGGGGTCCTACAATGAGCAGTTCTTC. The whole variable domain, remainder taken from reference TRBV28 and TRBJ2-1, is DVKVTQSSRYLVKRTGEKVFLECVQDMDHENMFWYRQDPGLGLRLIYFSYDVKMKEKGDIPEGYSVSREKKERFSLILESASTNQTSMYLCASTYLAGSYNEQFFGPGTRLTVL.

This sequence joins TRBV5-1 and TRBJ1-4, with D perhaps TRBD1 (6 bases). Germline values: CDR1 SGHRS, CDR2 YFSETQ. V lost 5 bases and J lost 4, with 9 bases in between. This CDR3 contains 13 residues. CDR3: CASRDRFNEKLFF. Here the CDR3 DNA reads TGCGCCAGCAGAGACAGGTTTAATGAAAAACTGTTTTTT.